A single sample gave rise to the 23 T cell receptor beta chains below, sequenced in a study of Tregs in tolerant kidney transplant recipients. Clones were sequenced by immunoSEQ multiplex PCR, and TCRdb holds only the in-frame ones, with some missing. This table has 45,000 or so clones, around nine tenths appearing once. Mixed chimerism was transient after nonmyeloablative marrow transplants from related graft donors. Sequenced here: CD8+ T cells from blood (PBMCs), sampled 12 months after the transplant. All receptors derive from a human patient who received a combined kidney and bone marrow transplant. Certain T cells may be donor cells from the graft.

This clone was detected only once. The gene calls are TRBV5-5 and TRBJ2-2, with TRBD1 matching 9 bases. J was trimmed by 1 base and V by 2 bases; bases with no gene match: 3. From germline, CDR1 is SGHKS and CDR2 YYEKEE (reference sequence). The CDR3 is made up of 16 amino acids. CDR3 amino acids: CASSLGDRENTGELFF. CDR3 in DNA: TGTGCCAGCAGCTTAGGGGACAGGGAGAACACCGGGGAGCTGTTTTTT.

This chain uses TRBV19 with TRBJ2-3; 8 bases are a match to TRBD2. The CDR3 contains 17 residues. Looked up from germline, CDR1 is LNHDA and CDR2 is SQIVND (reference sequence). The V and J ends lost 6 bases and 5 bases, in that order; junction bases with no gene match: 16. CDR3 amino acids: CASRPTSGPLMGDTQYF. CDR3 nucleotides: TGTGCCAGTAGACCAACTAGCGGCCCTCTTATGGGAGATACGCAGTATTTT. The full variable domain, in which reference TRBV19 and TRBJ2-3 provide the parts outside the CDR3, is DGGITQSPKYLFRKEGQNVTLSCEQNLNHDAMYWYRQDPGQGLRLIYYSQIVNDFQKGDIAEGYSVSREKKESFPLTVTSAQKNPTAFYLCASRPTSGPLMGDTQYFGPGTRLTVL.

The rearrangement uses TRBV7-8 and TRBJ2-7, with TRBD1 matching over 7 bases. Per the germline V gene, CDR1 is SGHVS and CDR2 is FQNEAQ. V gave up 5 bases and J gave up 0 bases; unmatched junction bases: 7. The CDR3 runs 15 residues. Here the CDR3 DNA reads TGTGCCAGCAGCAGCCCGGACAGGCTCTCCTACGAGCAGTACTTC. This sequence encodes CASSSPDRLSYEQYF.

This chain connects TRBV28 to TRBJ2-7; D perhaps matches TRBD1 (6 bases). The CDR3 extends over 13 amino acids. The germline gives CDR1 MDHEN, CDR2 SYDVKM. V lost 7 bases to trimming and J lost 4 bases, with 14 bases between them. CDR3 region: CASKGQFQYEQYF. CDR3 coding DNA: TGTGCCAGCAAGGGACAATTCCAGTACGAGCAGTACTTC.

V and J are TRBV7-9 and TRBJ2-5; 8 bases line up with TRBD1. The CDR3 totals 14 residues. V dropped 6 bases and J dropped 2; count of bases not matched to a gene: 5. CDR1 and CDR2 from the germline V gene are SEHNR and FQNEAQ (reference sequence). This CDR3 is CASRRRTGQETQYF. CDR3 in DNA: TGTGCCAGCAGGCGACGGACAGGGCAAGAGACCCAGTACTTC.

This sequence joins TRBV20-1 and TRBJ1-1, with no clear D. CDR1 is DFQATT, CDR2 SNEGSKA, per germline (reference sequence). The length of the CDR3 is 8 residues. V was shortened by 6 bases and J by 9 bases, with 5 bases between the two germline ends. CDR3: CSAPQAFF. In DNA, the CDR3 is TGCAGTGCCCCTCAAGCTTTCTTT.

This clone has only one observation. The gene calls are TRBV10-3 and TRBJ2-7; 11 bases fit TRBD2. CDR3 length: 15 amino acids. The germline V gene has CDR1 ENHRY and CDR2 SYGVKD. Losses at the gene ends were 5 bases for V and 0 bases for J; bases not matched to a gene: 3. CDR3 amino acids: CAISTSGGSSYEQYF. The CDR3 coding sequence is TGTGCCATCAGTACTAGCGGGGGAAGCTCCTACGAGCAGTACTTC.

The J gene is TRBJ2-7, the V gene TRBV19; the D gene is possibly TRBD1 (6 bases). The length of the CDR3 is 13 residues. V shed 7 bases and J shed 3 bases, with 13 bases lying between them. Germline CDR1 and CDR2: LNHDA and SQIVND (reference sequence). The CDR3 loop is CASMQGMGYEQYF. CDR3 DNA sequence: TGTGCCAGTATGCAGGGGATGGGCTACGAGCAGTACTTC.

The chain joins TRBV9 to TRBJ1-1; no reliable D call. Germline assignment: CDR1 SGDLS and CDR2 YYNGEE. Trimming left V 1 base short and J 0 bases short, with 13 bases between. The CDR3 is 16 amino acids. CDR3 region: CASSVSERSMNTEAFF. Here the CDR3 DNA reads TGTGCCAGCAGCGTATCCGAGCGGAGCATGAACACTGAAGCTTTCTTT.

This chain links TRBV9 with TRBJ1-2; no firm D call. Per germline, CDR1 SGDLS and CDR2 YYNGEE. This CDR3 has 12 residues. Trimming took off 1 base at V and 4 bases at J, with 5 bases between the two ends. The CDR3 loop is CASSVTSYGYTF. The CDR3 bases are TGTGCCAGCAGCGTAACTAGCTATGGCTACACCTTC.

This clone was recorded once. The chain is built from TRBV2 and TRBJ2-2; possible D gene TRBD1, 6 bases. Per the germline V gene, CDR1 is SNHLY and CDR2 is FYNNEI. Deletions cut 3 bases from V and 5 bases from J, with 13 bases between. The length of the CDR3 is 15 residues. The CDR3 nucleotides read TGTGCCAGCAGTGAGGGGGCTTGGGGAACCGGGGAGCTGTTTTTT. Its translation: CASSEGAWGTGELFF.

This clone was counted only a few times. The CDR3, as DNA: TGTGCCAGCGGTCAGGGGGCACGGTTTAATGAAAAACTGTTTTTT. Protein: CASGQGARFNEKLFF. The V call is TRBV6-6, the J call TRBJ1-4; 8 positions agree with TRBD1. Germline values: CDR1 MNHNY, CDR2 SVGAGI (reference sequence). The CDR3 extends over 15 amino acids. V gave up 8 bases and J gave up 4 bases; unmatched junction bases: 9.

This clone was counted a few times. This chain joins TRBV5-4 and TRBJ1-6, with 9 bases that match TRBD1. This CDR3 is built from 18 residues. The germline gives CDR1 SGHNT, CDR2 YYREEE (reference sequence). J gave up 6 bases and V 3 bases, and 13 bases lay outside the gene matches. The CDR3 bases are TGTGCCAGCAGCTGGGGCCCGGGGGACAGGGTCGTTAATTCACCCCTCCACTTT. It specifies CASSWGPGDRVVNSPLHF.

The CDR3 nucleotides are TGTGCCAGCAGCGCTACGATGTACCAAGAGACCCAGTACTTC. Translating it yields CASSATMYQETQYF. This rearrangement joins TRBV13 to TRBJ2-5; D is unclear. Trimming pared 5 bases from V and 0 bases from J, leaving 10 bases between. The germline gives CDR1 PRHDT, CDR2 FYEKMQ (reference sequence). The CDR3 spans 14 residues.

This rearrangement joins TRBV16 to TRBJ1-1; D not certain. Germline assignment: CDR1 KGHSY and CDR2 FQNENV. This CDR3 is built from 14 residues. V was shortened by 1 base and J by 5 bases, with 11 bases between the two germline ends. The CDR3, as DNA: TGTGCCAGCAGCCAATACGCGGGAGGAACTGAAGCTTTCTTT. Protein: CASSQYAGGTEAFF.

The chain carries TRBV19 and TRBJ1-2, with D perhaps TRBD1 (6 bases). Germline lookup yields CDR1 LNHDA and CDR2 SQIVND (reference sequence). V was clipped by 3 bases and J by 7 bases, with 21 bases between them. The CDR3 consists of 16 residues. The CDR3 sequence is CASSMETGPFRGGYTF. The CDR3 DNA sequence: TGTGCCAGTAGTATGGAAACAGGCCCCTTCAGGGGTGGCTACACCTTC.

The CDR3 protein is CASTKSGGARFGTDTQYF. The CDR3 DNA sequence: TGTGCCAGCACCAAGAGCGGGGGGGCCAGGTTTGGCACAGATACGCAGTATTTT. J is TRBJ2-3 and V is TRBV9, with TRBD2 matching over 10 bases. Germline trimming cut 6 bases from V and 1 base from J; bases unmatched to any gene: 14. The CDR3 totals 18 residues. Germline loops: CDR1 SGDLS, CDR2 YYNGEE.

The rearrangement uses TRBV7-9 and TRBJ1-3; the D gene is possibly TRBD1 (5 bases). Trimming shortened V by 4 bases and J by 0 bases, and 19 bases separated the two germline ends. This CDR3 region has 18 residues. Germline CDR1 and CDR2: SEHNR and FQNEAQ (reference sequence). The DNA for the CDR3 is TGTGCCAGCAGCTCCTTCCGCAAACAGGCATTCTCTGGAAACACCATATATTTT. Protein product: CASSSFRKQAFSGNTIYF. Based on the CDR3 plus reference TRBV7-9 and TRBJ1-3, the full variable domain is DTGVSQNPRHKITKRGQNVTFRCDPISEHNRLYWYRQTLGQGPEFLTYFQNEAQLEKSRLLSDRFSAERPKGSFSTLEIQRTEQGDSAMYLCASSSFRKQAFSGNTIYFGEGSWLTVV.

The gene calls are TRBV6-5 and TRBJ1-1, with a possible D match to TRBD1 (6 bases). V dropped 5 bases and J dropped 2 bases, with 12 bases sitting between them. Germline-derived CDR1 and CDR2 are MNHEY and SVGAGI. The CDR3 runs 14 residues. CDR3 region: CASSPTGTNTEAFF. In DNA, the CDR3 is TGTGCCAGCAGTCCGACAGGTACTAACACTGAAGCTTTCTTT.

This clone was recorded a few times. CDR3 protein: CAWESPLAVPYEQYF. In DNA, the CDR3 is TGTGCCTGGGAGTCCCCACTAGCGGTTCCCTACGAGCAGTACTTC. The V and J genes are TRBV30 and TRBJ2-7, with 8 bases matching TRBD2. Germline CDR1 GTSNPN, CDR2 SVGIG (reference sequence). This CDR3 has 15 amino acids. After removal of 5 bases from V and 2 bases from J, the junction contained 11 bases not matched to a gene.

This chain uses TRBV13 with TRBJ2-3, with unresolved D. The V gene's germline CDR1 is PRHDT and CDR2 FYEKMQ (reference sequence). V lost 4 bases and J 1 base, leaving 9 bases between the germline ends. This CDR3 region has 14 residues. CDR3 in DNA: TGTGCCAGCAGCTCGTTACTCGGCACAGATACGCAGTATTTT. Its protein product is CASSSLLGTDTQYF.

The V call is TRBV5-6, the J call TRBJ2-7, with no clear D. Germline CDR1 is SGHDT and CDR2 is YYEEEE. V was trimmed by 2 bases and J by 3 bases, leaving 9 bases between them. This CDR3 contains 13 residues. In nucleotides, the CDR3 is TGTGCCAGCAGCTTAGGAGTTAACTACGAGCAGTACTTC. Amino acids: CASSLGVNYEQYF. Based on the CDR3 plus reference TRBV5-6 and TRBJ2-7, the full variable domain is DAGVTQSPTHLIKTRGQQVTLRCSPKSGHDTVSWYQQALGQGPQFIFQYYEEEERQRGNFPDRFSGHQFPNYSSELNVNALLLGDSALYLCASSLGVNYEQYFGPGTRLTVT.

V gene TRBV11-1 combines with J gene TRBJ1-2; 8 bases line up with TRBD1. The CDR3 has 15 amino acids. The germline V gene encodes CDR1 SGHAT and CDR2 FQDESV (reference sequence). The J segment lost 2 bases and the V segment lost 1 base, leaving 3 bases of the junction unmatched. The CDR3, as DNA: TGTGCCAGCAGCTTAGATCAGGGGGCGAACTATGGCTACACCTTC. Amino acid sequence: CASSLDQGANYGYTF.